This entry lists 27 T cell receptor beta chains sequenced from one sample in a study of CD8+ T cells in alopecia areata. Reverse transcription of extracted RNA yielded cDNA, which provided the sequencing template. Clones were sequenced by immunoSEQ multiplex PCR, and TCRdb holds only the in-frame ones, with some missing. The sample lists 150,000 or so clones; 45% to 60% were seen once. The sequencing input was CD4+ T cells sorted from blood. The receptor set was obtained from a human donor in good health.

The genes are TRBV15 and TRBJ1-5; 9 bases are shared with TRBD1. The CDR3 is 16 residues long. V dropped 0 bases and J dropped 7; count of bases not matched to a gene: 7. CDR1 and CDR2 (germline): LNHNV, YYDKDF (reference sequence). The CDR3 region is CATSRDLGQGSQPQHF. In DNA, the CDR3 is TGTGCCACCAGCAGAGATTTGGGACAGGGATCACAGCCCCAGCATTTT.

This chain joins TRBV25-1 and TRBJ1-5; 9 nucleotides line up with TRBD1. The germline V gene encodes CDR1 MGHDK and CDR2 SYGVNS. The CDR3 has 17 residues. The junction had 7 bases not matched to a gene; V was cut back by 4 bases and J by 0 bases. CDR3 sequence reads: CASSGTGGLNSNQPQHF. The CDR3 coding sequence is TGTGCCAGCAGTGGAACAGGGGGCCTCAATAGCAATCAGCCCCAGCATTTT.

Here the CDR3 DNA reads TGTGCCAGCAGCTCCGTAGGGCAGGAGAACTATGGCTACACCTTC. Encoded protein: CASSSVGQENYGYTF. The rearrangement joins TRBV7-2 to TRBJ1-2; D ambiguous. V was clipped by 4 bases and J by 2 bases, with 14 bases between them. The V gene's germline CDR1 is SGHTA and CDR2 FQGNSA. There are 15 residues in the CDR3.

This clone was found many times. The chain carries TRBV6-5 and TRBJ1-1; D not resolved. The germline V gene encodes CDR1 MNHEY and CDR2 SVGAGI. There are 16 residues in the CDR3. Trimming took off 0 bases at V and 0 bases at J, with 11 bases between the two ends. CDR3 sequence reads: CASSYSMKGMNTEAFF. For the CDR3, the DNA is TGTGCCAGCAGTTACTCGATGAAGGGTATGAACACTGAAGCTTTCTTT.

The chain uses TRBV25-1 and TRBJ1-2; D not certain. This CDR3 spans 13 amino acids. The germline CDR1 and CDR2 sequences are MGHDK and SYGVNS. Trimming pared 6 bases from V and 2 bases from J, leaving 10 bases between. CDR3 DNA sequence: TGTGCCAGCAGCGATGAAATGAACTATGGCTACACCTTC. Translating gives CASSDEMNYGYTF.

Written as DNA, the CDR3 is TGCAGCGTGGCAACAGGGGGCCCGGACGAGCAGTACTTC. Translated, it gives CSVATGGPDEQYF. The chain recombines TRBV29-1 with TRBJ2-7; 9 bases agree with TRBD1. The CDR3 extends over 13 amino acids. With V trimmed by 6 bases and J by 5 bases, 8 bases remained unmatched. Germline CDR1 and CDR2: SQVTM and ANQGSEA.

The chain carries TRBV27 and TRBJ1-1; D remains unclear. Trimming pared 0 bases from V and 8 bases from J, leaving 16 bases between. The germline V gene encodes CDR1 MNHEY and CDR2 SMNVEV (reference sequence). The CDR3 is 15 amino acids. CDR3 protein: CASSLSYGIQKEAFF. The CDR3 bases are TGTGCCAGCAGTTTATCGTACGGGATCCAAAAGGAAGCTTTCTTT.

The chain couples TRBV29-1 to TRBJ2-7; no definite D call. The CDR3 extends over 18 amino acids. Deletions cut 4 bases from V and 1 base from J, with 26 bases between. Germline CDR1 is SQVTM and CDR2 is ANQGSEA. In nucleotides, the CDR3 is TGCAGCGTTGTACTGGTCGGATCCTACCTTAGGACGTCCTACGAGCAGTACTTC. Translation gives CSVVLVGSYLRTSYEQYF.

V usage is TRBV4-1 and J usage is TRBJ2-2; no clear D gene. The germline V and J ends were trimmed by 6 bases and 6 bases, with 26 bases remaining between them. Germline assignment: CDR1 MGHRA and CDR2 YSYEKL. The CDR3 runs 18 residues. The CDR3 region has the DNA TGCGCCAGCAGTCATCGATTCAGAAGCCACACGGCAGCCGGGGAGCTGTTTTTT. It encodes CASSHRFRSHTAAGELFF.

This chain uses TRBV19 with TRBJ1-1; no clear D gene. Germline loops: CDR1 LNHDA, CDR2 SQIVND (reference sequence). CDR3 size: 14 residues. V shed 3 bases and J shed 3 bases, with 11 bases lying between them. The CDR3 sequence: CASSIDSGYTEAFF. The CDR3 DNA is TGTGCCAGTAGTATCGATTCAGGTTACACTGAAGCTTTCTTT.

The chain is built from TRBV29-1 and TRBJ2-3, with 9 bases identical to TRBD2. Looked up from germline, CDR1 is SQVTM and CDR2 is ANQGSEA. The CDR3 runs 16 residues. V trimming: 0 bases; J trimming: 2 bases; junction bases outside the gene matches: 6. The CDR3 coding sequence is TGCAGCGTTGAAGAGCCTAGCGGGATCTTCACAGATACGCAGTATTTT. It yields the protein CSVEEPSGIFTDTQYF.

Here the CDR3 reads CASSVDRAGQPQHF. The CDR3 bases are TGTGCCAGCAGTGTTGACAGGGCTGGGCAGCCCCAGCATTTT. The V call is TRBV6-1, the J call TRBJ1-5, with TRBD1 identical over 7 bases. Germline CDR1 MNHNS, CDR2 SASEGT. The V gene end was trimmed by 4 bases and the J gene end by 7 bases; junction bases not matched to a gene: 7. CDR3 length equals 14 residues.

This clone was seen a few times. This chain links TRBV5-1 with TRBJ1-1; D ambiguous. Germline CDR1 is SGHRS and CDR2 is YFSETQ. This CDR3 has 13 residues. V dropped 1 base and J dropped 1 base, with 5 bases sitting between them. The CDR3 DNA sequence: TGCGCCAGCAGCTTGATACAGAACACTGAAGCTTTCTTT. Translation: CASSLIQNTEAFF.

This clone was counted a few times. The chain has TRBV25-1 and TRBJ2-4; D uncertain. This CDR3 region has 14 residues. CDR1 and CDR2 (germline): MGHDK, SYGVNS. V was trimmed by 2 bases and J by 1 base, leaving 6 bases between them. The CDR3 reads CASSEEGAKNIQYF. CDR3 in DNA: TGTGCCAGCAGTGAAGAAGGGGCCAAAAACATTCAGTACTTC.

V and J are TRBV6-1 and TRBJ2-7; 7 positions agree with TRBD2. This CDR3 comprises 14 residues. The V segment lost 4 bases and the J segment 2 bases; nucleotides outside the gene matches: 5. CDR1 and CDR2 (germline): MNHNS, SASEGT. The CDR3 DNA sequence: TGTGCCAGCAGTGGGGCGGGAGTTCCCTACGAGCAGTACTTC. It yields the protein CASSGAGVPYEQYF.

This clone was picked up a small number of times. This chain links TRBV29-1 with TRBJ1-1; D ambiguous. The V gene lost 3 bases and the J gene lost 12 bases, with 17 bases spanning the gap. Germline CDR1 SQVTM, CDR2 ANQGSEA. The CDR3 contains 12 residues. This chain's CDR3 is CSVESAGSYTFF. CDR3 nucleotide sequence: TGCAGCGTTGAGTCAGCTGGGTCCTACACTTTCTTT.

The chain couples TRBV10-2 to TRBJ1-4; D call uncertain. The CDR3 has 17 amino acids. V lost 4 bases and J 0 bases, leaving 15 bases between the germline ends. CDR1 and CDR2 from the germline V gene are WSHSY and SAAADI. The CDR3 DNA reads TGCGCCAGCAGTGTCGCGCAGCCACTGGCAACTAATGAAAAACTGTTTTTT. It is translated as CASSVAQPLATNEKLFF.

This chain joins TRBV6-5 and TRBJ2-1; D is ambiguous. The CDR3 covers 13 residues. V was clipped by 3 bases and J by 3 bases, with 6 bases between them. Germline V gene sequence: CDR1 MNHEY, CDR2 SVGAGI. This CDR3 is CASSYKNYNEQFF. CDR3 DNA: TGTGCCAGCAGTTATAAGAACTACAATGAGCAGTTCTTC.

CDR3 in amino acids: CASSPTRLAGDNEQFF. As DNA, the CDR3 is TGTGCCAGCAGCCCCACCCGACTAGCGGGGGACAATGAGCAGTTCTTC. The rearrangement uses TRBV7-2 and TRBJ2-1; 12 bases line up with TRBD2. CDR1 is SGHTA and CDR2 is FQGNSA in the germline V gene. The CDR3 sequence is 16 residues long. V was clipped by 5 bases and J by 5 bases; unmatched bases: 7.

The table lists this clone with a few counts. The gene calls are TRBV30 and TRBJ2-7, with D perhaps TRBD1 (5 bases). From germline, CDR1 is GTSNPN and CDR2 SVGIG (reference sequence). Trimming stripped 4 bases from V and 9 bases from J, with 16 bases between. This CDR3 region has 12 residues. The chain's CDR3 is CAWKQESIVQYF. CDR3 coding DNA: TGTGCCTGGAAACAGGAGTCTATTGTGCAGTACTTC.

Only a few counts were recorded for this clone. The rearrangement uses TRBV28 and TRBJ1-5; D not certain. The CDR3 is 15 residues long. Per the germline V gene, CDR1 is MDHEN and CDR2 is SYDVKM. V gave up 6 bases and J gave up 2 bases, with 14 bases separating them. CDR3 in amino acids: CASRPTNSGNQPQHF. The CDR3 DNA is TGTGCCAGCAGGCCGACGAACAGTGGCAATCAGCCCCAGCATTTT.

The rearrangement links TRBV14 to TRBJ2-4; possibly TRBD2 for D (6 bases). V lost 3 bases, J lost 13 bases, and 22 bases lay in between. Germline CDR1 and CDR2: SGHDN and FVKESK. The CDR3 loop spans 15 amino acids. CDR3 DNA: TGTGCCAGCAGCCAGACCCGGACCTCCGGGACTTCCCAGTACTTC. Its translation is CASSQTRTSGTSQYF.

The gene calls are TRBV5-1 and TRBJ2-3; D is uncertain. The germline V and J ends were trimmed by 0 bases and 0 bases, with 5 bases remaining between them. Germline V gene data show CDR1 as SGHRS and CDR2 as YFSETQ. This CDR3 comprises 14 residues. This CDR3 reads CASSLGLSTDTQYF. DNA for the CDR3: TGCGCCAGCAGCTTGGGACTGAGCACAGATACGCAGTATTTT. Filled out from reference TRBV5-1 and TRBJ2-3, the complete variable domain reads KAGVTQTPRYLIKTRGQQVTLSCSPISGHRSVSWYQQTPGQGLQFLFEYFSETQRNKGNFPGRFSGRQFSNSRSEMNVSTLELGDSALYLCASSLGLSTDTQYFGPGTRLTVL.

This clone appeared a single time. The chain couples TRBV7-9 to TRBJ1-2; no clear D gene. Germline V gene sequence: CDR1 SEHNR, CDR2 FQNEAQ (reference sequence). The germline V and J ends were trimmed by 5 bases and 2 bases, with 21 bases remaining between them. CDR3 size: 17 residues. The CDR3 sequence is CASSHPKEQDVNYGYTF. The CDR3 region has the DNA TGTGCCAGCAGCCACCCTAAGGAGCAGGACGTGAACTATGGCTACACCTTC.

This chain connects TRBV14 to TRBJ2-4; D tentatively reads TRBD1 or TRBD2 (5 bases each). V was clipped by 2 bases and J by 3 bases, with 11 bases between them. From germline, CDR1 is SGHDN and CDR2 FVKESK. The CDR3 has 15 residues. CDR3 sequence reads: CASSQRTGGKNIQYF. CDR3 DNA sequence: TGTGCCAGCAGCCAACGAACAGGAGGCAAAAACATTCAGTACTTC.

This clone was counted only a few times. V and J are TRBV6-1 and TRBJ2-7; 7 nucleotides match TRBD1. V shed 8 bases and J 1 base; nucleotides not matched to a gene: 8. Looked up from germline, CDR1 is MNHNS and CDR2 is SASEGT. The CDR3 spans 14 residues. The CDR3 reads CASALGTESYEQYF. The CDR3 region has the DNA TGTGCCAGCGCCTTAGGGACAGAATCCTACGAGCAGTACTTC.

In its sample, this clone was seen a few times. This chain connects TRBV14 to TRBJ2-3; 8 bases fit TRBD2. Germline V lookup: CDR1 SGHDN, CDR2 FVKESK. This CDR3 has 16 residues. The J segment lost 0 bases and the V segment lost 1 base, leaving 3 bases of the junction unmatched. In nucleotides, the CDR3 is TGTGCCAGCAGCCAAGGGTCTAGCGGGAGCACAGATACGCAGTATTTT. Protein sequence: CASSQGSSGSTDTQYF.